A single sample is the source of the 27 T cell receptor beta chains below, sequenced in a study of radiation and T cells in renal cell carcinoma. Clones were read by immunoSEQ multiplex PCR, and TCRdb kept only the in-frame ones, dropping some. In the table there are roughly 130,000 clones, 88% of which are singletons. Time point denoted: blood 2 weeks post-SBRT. The sample's treatment: 15 Gy SBRT to primary tumor, nephrectomy 4 weeks later. The sample here was blood, taken from a patient whose treatment included radiotherapy and nephrectomy. These receptors all stem from an older woman with renal cell carcinoma.

This chain uses TRBV2 with TRBJ2-5; D is undetermined. This CDR3 has 14 amino acids. Trimming pared 0 bases from V and 1 base from J, leaving 6 bases between. Germline assignment: CDR1 SNHLY and CDR2 FYNNEI. As DNA, the CDR3 is TGTGCCAGCAGTGAAGCGACTTTCCAAGAGACCCAGTACTTC. Translation: CASSEATFQETQYF.

This chain links TRBV13 with TRBJ2-1, with 7 positions matching TRBD1. The CDR3 totals 16 residues. V was pared by 1 base and J by 7 bases, with 10 bases of the junction left unmatched. From germline, CDR1 is PRHDT and CDR2 FYEKMQ (reference sequence). CDR3 sequence reads: CASSLEPGQRQNEQFF. The CDR3 DNA reads as TGTGCCAGCAGCTTAGAGCCGGGACAGCGCCAGAATGAGCAGTTCTTC. Based on the CDR3 plus reference TRBV13 and TRBJ2-1, the full variable domain is AAGVIQSPRHLIKEKRETATLKCYPIPRHDTVYWYQQGPGQDPQFLISFYEKMQSDKGSIPDRFSAQQFSDYHSELNMSSLELGDSALYFCASSLEPGQRQNEQFFGPGTRLTVL.

This chain joins TRBV2 and TRBJ2-5, with unresolved D. The tail of the sequence fits TRBJ2-7 better, so the J call may be wrong. The CDR3 runs to 11 residues. Germline CDR1 is SNHLY and CDR2 is FYNNEI. The CDR3 is CASSRLAEQYF. CDR3 sequence (DNA): TGTGCCAGCAGTAGGTTGGCCGAGCAGTACTTC.

The rearrangement links TRBV7-2 to TRBJ2-1; a possible D gene is TRBD2 (5 bases). This CDR3 spans 13 amino acids. V was pared by 6 bases and J by 6 bases, with 12 bases between. Germline CDR1 is SGHTA and CDR2 is FQGNSA. CDR3 sequence: CASSRERSNEQFF. The DNA for the CDR3 is TGTGCCAGCAGTCGAGAGCGGTCCAATGAGCAGTTCTTC.

The rearrangement joins TRBV14 to TRBJ2-6, with D tentatively TRBD1 or TRBD2 (5 bases each). Trimming stripped 4 bases from V and 2 bases from J, with 12 bases between. The CDR3 is 16 amino acids. The germline V gene has CDR1 SGHDN and CDR2 FVKESK. In DNA form, the CDR3 reads TGTGCCAGCAGCCCCTTGCGAGGGGCTGGGGCCAACGTCCTGACTTTC. Translation: CASSPLRGAGANVLTF. Full variable domain (missing parts from reference TRBV14 and TRBJ2-6): EAGVTQFPSHSVIEKGQTVTLRCDPISGHDNLYWYRRVMGKEIKFLLHFVKESKQDESGMPNNRFLAERTGGTYSTLKVQPAELEDSGVYFCASSPLRGAGANVLTFGAGSRLTVL.

The V gene is TRBV7-9, the J gene TRBJ1-6, with D perhaps matching TRBD1 (5 bases). The CDR3 runs to 17 residues. In germline, CDR1 is SEHNR, CDR2 FQNEAQ (reference sequence). V was shortened by 3 bases and J by 9 bases, with 21 bases between the two germline ends. CDR3 DNA: TGTGCCAGCAGCTTTTTTCCGGGACCCCGGGGCGGTTCACCCCTCCACTTT. Translating gives CASSFFPGPRGGSPLHF.

The chain recombines TRBV7-6 with TRBJ2-2; 8 bases are a match to TRBD1. Germline CDR1 reads SGHVS; CDR2 reads FNYEAQ. The CDR3 spans 15 residues. Losses at the gene ends were 5 bases for V and 0 bases for J; bases not matched to a gene: 2. The CDR3 coding sequence is TGTGCCAGCAGCCGGACAGGGACGAACACCGGGGAGCTGTTTTTT. Amino acid sequence: CASSRTGTNTGELFF.

This clone was observed a single time. This sequence joins TRBV19 and TRBJ2-7, with TRBD2 as a possible D gene (5 bases). V gave up 6 bases and J gave up 1 base, with 7 bases separating them. CDR1 is LNHDA and CDR2 is SQIVND in the germline V gene (reference sequence). The CDR3 extends over 12 amino acids. The CDR3 sequence: CASRSGSYEQYF. The CDR3, as DNA: TGTGCCAGTAGAAGCGGTTCCTACGAGCAGTACTTC.

This clone was observed a single time. The chain uses TRBV7-9 and TRBJ2-7; 7 bases line up with TRBD1. Trimming removed 4 bases from V and 5 bases from J; junction bases left unmatched: 5. The CDR3 is 13 amino acids. The germline CDR1 and CDR2 sequences are SEHNR and FQNEAQ (reference sequence). The CDR3 region is CASSYKGANEQYF. For the CDR3, the DNA is TGTGCCAGCAGCTACAAGGGGGCCAACGAGCAGTACTTC.

This chain connects TRBV7-6 to TRBJ2-2, with TRBD2 identical over 10 bases. Germline CDR1 reads SGHVS; CDR2 reads FNYEAQ. The length of the CDR3 is 15 residues. V was pared by 6 bases and J by 1 base, with 2 bases of the junction left unmatched. The CDR3 sequence is CASRASGGNTGELFF. CDR3 DNA sequence: TGTGCCAGCAGGGCTAGCGGGGGGAACACCGGGGAGCTGTTTTTT.

The rearrangement joins TRBV15 to TRBJ1-6; 10 nucleotides agree with TRBD1. The length of the CDR3 is 19 residues. Germline CDR1 is LNHNV and CDR2 is YYDKDF (reference sequence). The V segment lost 1 base and the J segment 7 bases; nucleotides outside the gene matches: 13. CDR3 loop: CATSRGKRQGAVGNSPLHF. The CDR3 DNA reads TGTGCCACCAGCAGAGGGAAGAGACAGGGGGCAGTGGGGAATTCACCCCTCCACTTT.

This clone is a singleton in its sample. V is TRBV9 and J is TRBJ1-1; 8 bases are shared with TRBD1. V shed 3 bases and J 4 bases; nucleotides not matched to a gene: 2. Germline loops: CDR1 SGDLS, CDR2 YYNGEE. The CDR3 loop spans 13 amino acids. CDR3 sequence (DNA): TGTGCCAGCAGCGCCACAGGGGGCACTGAAGCTTTCTTT. Encoded protein: CASSATGGTEAFF.

The chain has TRBV6-5 and TRBJ1-6, with 8 bases lining up with TRBD1. Germline loops: CDR1 MNHEY, CDR2 SVGAGI. With 2 bases clipped from V and 6 bases from J, the junction kept 3 bases outside the gene matches. The CDR3 spans 15 residues. CDR3 DNA sequence: TGTGCCAGCAGTTACAACCAGGGGGCTAATTCACCCCTCCACTTT. This codes for CASSYNQGANSPLHF.

The chain couples TRBV4-2 to TRBJ2-2, with 10 bases identical to TRBD1. V shed 4 bases, J shed 3 bases, and the junction held 8 bases outside the gene matches. The germline CDR1 and CDR2 sequences are LGHNA and YNFKEQ. This CDR3 has 17 amino acids. The CDR3 nucleotides are TGTGCCAGCAGCCGTTCTTCTGGACAGGGGGACACCGGGGAGCTGTTTTTT. Protein sequence: CASSRSSGQGDTGELFF.

V and J are TRBV19 and TRBJ2-3, with TRBD2 matching over 10 bases. CDR1 and CDR2 from the germline V gene are LNHDA and SQIVND (reference sequence). With 6 bases clipped from V and 0 bases from J, the junction kept 3 bases outside the gene matches. The CDR3 totals 15 residues. The CDR3 DNA is TGTGCCAGTAGCGGACTAGCGGTTAGCACAGATACGCAGTATTTT. Translation gives CASSGLAVSTDTQYF.

The CDR3 coding sequence is TGCGCCAGCAGCTCGCTAAGACTAGCGGGGCCTAATATAGATACGCAGTATTTT. It codes for CASSSLRLAGPNIDTQYF. The genes are TRBV5-1 and TRBJ2-3, with 11 positions matching TRBD2. Trimming cost V 3 bases and J 5 bases; bases outside gene matches: 14. CDR1 is SGHRS, CDR2 YFSETQ, per germline. This CDR3 comprises 18 residues.

The chain employs TRBV7-8 and TRBJ1-1, with D unresolved. CDR1 SGHVS and CDR2 FQNEAQ come from the germline V gene. Trimming stripped 1 base from V and 4 bases from J, with 19 bases between. The CDR3 contains 17 residues. The CDR3 DNA follows: TGTGCCAGCAGCTTAGTCACCGGGCCCCCGATCGGCACTGAAGCTTTCTTT. Amino acid sequence: CASSLVTGPPIGTEAFF. The variable domain in full, completed from reference TRBV7-8 and TRBJ1-1, reads GAGVSQSPRYKVAKRGQDVALRCDPISGHVSLFWYQQALGQGPEFLTYFQNEAQLDKSGLPSDRFFAERPEGSVSTLKIQRTQQEDSAVYLCASSLVTGPPIGTEAFFGQGTRLTVV.

V gene TRBV4-2 combines with J gene TRBJ1-2; TRBD1 matches at 9 bases. This CDR3 is built from 17 residues. Trimming took 1 base from V and 0 from J; bases not matched to a gene: 6. Germline V gene sequence: CDR1 LGHNA, CDR2 YNFKEQ. CDR3 DNA: TGTGCCAGCAGCCAAGGGGACAGGGCTTCCCCTAACTATGGCTACACCTTC. Translation gives CASSQGDRASPNYGYTF.

V gene TRBV4-3 combines with J gene TRBJ2-1, with 15 bases identical to TRBD2. The ends lost 0 bases at V and 6 bases at J; junction bases unmatched: 0. Germline values: CDR1 LGHNA, CDR2 YSLEER. The CDR3 loop spans 16 amino acids. The DNA for the CDR3 is TGCGCCAGCAGCCAAGAGGGACTAGCGGGGGGCAATGAGCAGTTCTTC. Its translation is CASSQEGLAGGNEQFF.

The sample holds a few counts of this clone. The rearrangement joins TRBV6-1 to TRBJ1-3; D gene unclear. In germline, CDR1 is MNHNS, CDR2 SASEGT. Trimming removed 5 bases from V and 4 bases from J, with 12 bases in between. The CDR3 extends over 14 amino acids. CDR3 nucleotide sequence: TGTGCCAGCAGTACTTCCTTCGGGGGAAACACCATATATTTT. Residues: CASSTSFGGNTIYF.

This clone was found once. The V gene is TRBV13, the J gene TRBJ1-6; the D is unclear. The CDR3 length is 18 residues. V lost 4 bases to trimming and J lost 7 bases, with 23 bases between them. CDR1 PRHDT and CDR2 FYEKMQ come from the germline V gene (reference sequence). The CDR3 coding sequence is TGTGCCAGCAGCTCCGGGCCAAATGTATGGAGCGAGAATTCACCCCTCCACTTT. As protein: CASSSGPNVWSENSPLHF.

The chain joins TRBV7-2 to TRBJ1-1; 8 bases match TRBD1. Germline V gives CDR1 SGHTA, CDR2 FQGNSA. CDR3 length: 14 residues. The V and J ends lost 3 bases and 1 base, in that order; junction bases with no gene match: 1. The chain's CDR3 is CASSFGQGNTEAFF. CDR3 DNA sequence: TGTGCCAGCAGCTTTGGACAGGGGAACACTGAAGCTTTCTTT.

The V gene is TRBV7-3, the J gene TRBJ1-1; 9 nucleotides line up with TRBD1. With V trimmed by 4 bases and J by 8 bases, 8 bases remained unmatched. This CDR3 has 14 amino acids. Germline CDR1 reads SGHTA; CDR2 reads FQGTGA. The chain's CDR3 is CASSSSGQGTEAFF. The CDR3, as DNA: TGTGCCAGCAGCTCATCGGGACAGGGAACCGAAGCTTTCTTT.

The chain recombines TRBV9 with TRBJ2-3; 10 bases are shared with TRBD2. Germline CDR1 reads SGDLS; CDR2 reads YYNGEE. The CDR3 covers 17 residues. With 3 bases clipped from V and 2 bases from J, the junction kept 9 bases outside the gene matches. The CDR3 region has the DNA TGTGCCAGCAGCGCCGCCAGCGGGGGGGCAATCACAGATACGCAGTATTTT. Protein: CASSAASGGAITDTQYF. The variable domain in full, with the rest retrieved from reference TRBV9 and TRBJ2-3, is DSGVTQTPKHLITATGQRVTLRCSPRSGDLSVYWYQQSLDQGLQFLIQYYNGEERAKGNILERFSAQQFPDLHSELNLSSLELGDSALYFCASSAASGGAITDTQYFGPGTRLTVL.

The rearrangement uses TRBV7-9 and TRBJ2-1, with 8 bases that match TRBD1. The ends lost 6 bases at V and 5 bases at J; junction bases unmatched: 3. This CDR3 spans 13 amino acids. Germline lookup yields CDR1 SEHNR and CDR2 FQNEAQ (reference sequence). CDR3 sequence reads: CASRPQGDNEQFF. CDR3 DNA sequence: TGTGCCAGCAGACCACAGGGGGACAATGAGCAGTTCTTC.

This clone was observed a few times. V is TRBV18 and J is TRBJ2-1, with D perhaps matching TRBD1 (7 bases). Trimming left V 0 bases short and J 6 bases short, with 18 bases between. Germline CDR1 KGHSH, CDR2 LQKENI. This CDR3 spans 17 amino acids. CDR3 in DNA: TGTGCCAGCTCACCACCGATCCCAGGGGGGACCAGCAATGAGCAGTTCTTC. This codes for CASSPPIPGGTSNEQFF.

The CDR3 sequence is CASSSGRPYGYTF. The CDR3 nucleotides are TGTGCCAGCAGCTCAGGACGGCCCTATGGCTACACCTTC. The chain combines TRBV7-9 with TRBJ1-2; D is unresolved. V dropped 4 bases and J dropped 4 bases, with 10 bases sitting between them. CDR1 SEHNR and CDR2 FQNEAQ come from the germline V gene (reference sequence). This CDR3 spans 13 amino acids.